The entry that follows covers one T cell receptor beta chain sequence. TCRdb keeps only in-frame clones here, not all; method: immunoSEQ multiplex PCR. The data hold approximately 220,000 clones, with 90% to 95% observed a single time. The data originate from a study of control samples from healthy donors and cancer patients. The length of the CDR3 is 16 residues. Unmatched junction bases numbered 8, after V lost 5 bases and J lost 2 bases. Germline assignment: CDR1 SGHDT and CDR2 YYEEEE. The V and J genes are TRBV5-6 and TRBJ2-7; 12 bases map to TRBD2. This receptor was taken from a man aged 45-60 years in good health. Sequences were obtained from blood. The CDR3 DNA reads TGTGCCAGCAGGGGGAGACTAGCGGGGGTTCCCTACGAGCAGTACTTC. Its protein is CASRGRLAGVPYEQYF.